This TCR beta chain comes out of a study of post-analysis software for immune sequencing data. Study as a whole: The disease courses covered relapsing-remitting, secondary progressive and progressive-relapsing multiple sclerosis. The study, taken as a whole, reports: Significantly lower normalized Chao1 diversity was found in patients with multiple sclerosis relative to controls. Among four or five TRBV segments more frequent in patients than controls were TRBV5-6, TRBV5-1 and TRBV20-1.

As regards this clonotype: Antigen: not known.

Each TCR beta cDNA library carried unique molecular identifiers. From around 0.96 to 9.9 million T cells, roughly 0.5 million cDNA molecules were obtained. TCRdb itself ran the PCR reads through MiXCR, one entry per CDR3 protein. The table shows roughly 540,000 distinct CDR3 sequences, with approximately 31% occurring only once. CDR1 and CDR2 from the germline V gene are MDHEN and SYDVKM. Between the trimmed V and J ends, which lost 3 bases and 9 bases, there was a span of 12 bases. This CDR3 has 13 residues. The chain recombines TRBV28 with TRBJ2-1; no clear D. This TCR came from a girl aged 2-17 years with multiple sclerosis. The source material was blood. The CDR3 reads CASSFKVGGEQFF. CDR3 sequence (DNA): TGTGCCAGCAGTTTTAAGGTCGGTGGTGAGCAGTTCTTC.